This T cell receptor (beta chain) was identified during a study of T cells after somatic rescue of genetic block. From germline, CDR1 is WNHNN and CDR2 SYGVQD (reference sequence). The CDR3 covers 15 residues. The V segment lost 8 bases and the J segment 4 bases; nucleotides outside the gene matches: 10. The table came from immunoSEQ multiplex PCR; TCRdb's copy has only in-frame clones and leaves some out. The sample has tens of thousands of clones; approximately 96% are singletons. The clonotype comes from a child under three years old. The sample taken for sequencing was peripheral blood mononuclear cells (PBMCs). The V call is TRBV10-1, the J call TRBJ2-5; 10 bases line up with TRBD2. CDR3: CASSSGRGGRETQYF. DNA for the CDR3: TGCGCCAGCTCTAGCGGGAGAGGGGGTAGAGAGACCCAGTACTTC.